This TCR beta chain was recovered during a study of T cells expressing NK-cell markers. One entry per CDR3 protein, without DNA, is what TCRdb gives after re-calling the 5' RACE reads. There are about 460,000 distinct CDR3 sequences in the sample, with almost 1.5% held by the top ten. The CDR3 consists of 15 residues. Germline CDR1 and CDR2: SGHRS and YFSETQ. In the case of this clonotype: Its matching antigen is unknown.

Study-wide results and limits: Among CD8+ T cells from six donors, dominant NKG2C+ clonotypes accounted for about 1.0-8%.

The chain joins TRBV5-1 to TRBJ1-2; TCRdb outputs TRBD1, but without DNA this stays unchecked. The sample was blood T cells: a sorted CD56 or NKG2C T cell subset, CD4+ or CD8+ T cells, or bulk PBMC T cells (not recorded which). The receptor was isolated from a woman aged 50 to 65 in good health. CDR3 sequence: CASSPALTGGYGYTF.